The 2 T cell receptor beta chains below were found in one sample sequenced in a study of STAT3 mutations in large granular lymphocyte leukemia. The study, taken as a whole, reports: Every T-cell large granular lymphocyte leukemia patient had at least one immunodominant TCR beta clonotype.

Assay: immunoSEQ multiplex PCR; the TCRdb copy retains only in-frame clones and omits some. The sample has about 4,200 clones; about 80% are singletons. Their antigens remain unidentified. The sample comprised peripheral blood mononuclear cells. These receptors all stem from a boy younger than 18 with T-cell large granular lymphocyte leukemia. Some clones in this sample may be carry-over from other donors' samples.

The genes are TRBV5-4 and TRBJ2-7; TRBD2 agrees at 14 bases. The CDR3 loop spans 18 amino acids. V lost 4 bases and J lost 1; bases outside the gene matches: 10. From germline, CDR1 is SGHNT and CDR2 YYREEE (reference sequence). This chain's CDR3 is CASSPSGLAGAGSYEQYF. Here the CDR3 DNA reads TGTGCCAGCAGCCCCTCGGGACTAGCGGGAGCAGGGTCCTACGAGCAGTACTTC.

V is TRBV5-4 and J is TRBJ1-5; 7 nucleotides agree with TRBD1. The CDR3 loop spans 14 amino acids. Germline CDR1 and CDR2: SGHNT and YYREEE (reference sequence). Trimming at V came to 3 bases and at J to 7 bases, leaving 7 bases not matched to a gene. Here the CDR3 reads CASSSQGTGQPQHF. The DNA of the CDR3 is TGTGCCAGCAGCTCACAGGGGACGGGACAGCCCCAGCATTTT.